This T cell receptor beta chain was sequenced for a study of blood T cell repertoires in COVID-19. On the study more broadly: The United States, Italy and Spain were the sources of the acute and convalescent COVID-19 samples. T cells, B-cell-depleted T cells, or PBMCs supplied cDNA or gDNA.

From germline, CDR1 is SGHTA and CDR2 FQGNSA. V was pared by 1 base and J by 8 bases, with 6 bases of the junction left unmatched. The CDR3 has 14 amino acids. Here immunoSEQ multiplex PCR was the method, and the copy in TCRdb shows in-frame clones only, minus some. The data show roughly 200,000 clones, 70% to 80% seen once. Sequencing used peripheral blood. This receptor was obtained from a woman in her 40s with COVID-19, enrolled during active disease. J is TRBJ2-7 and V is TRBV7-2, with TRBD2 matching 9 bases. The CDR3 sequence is CASSLVAGEHKQYF. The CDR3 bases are TGTGCCAGCAGCTTAGTAGCGGGGGAGCACAAGCAGTACTTC. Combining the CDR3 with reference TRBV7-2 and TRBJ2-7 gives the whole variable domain GAGVSQSPSNKVTEKGKDVELRCDPISGHTALYWYRQSLGQGLEFLIYFQGNSAPDKSGLPSDRFSAERTGGSVSTLTIQRTQQEDSAVYLCASSLVAGEHKQYFGPGTRLTVT.